Below are 30 T cell receptor beta chains sequenced from a single sample in a study of identical twins. Each CDR3 protein is one row after TCRdb ran MiXCR on the 5' RACE reads. The sample has a few hundred thousand distinct CDR3 sequences; about 18% are singletons. The sample was naive T cells sorted from blood. The origin of the receptors is a man aged 45 to 65 in good health.

There are many counts of this clonotype. The chain links TRBV11-1 to TRBJ2-1; TRBD1 agrees at 12 bases. V lost 5 bases to trimming and J lost 3 bases; unmatched junction nucleotides: 17. Looked up from germline, CDR1 is SGHAT and CDR2 is FQDESV (reference sequence). The CDR3 extends over 20 amino acids. CDR3 in DNA: TGTGCCAGCAGCCCCTACGGGACAGGGGGCTGGGATAATAACTACAATGAGCAGTTCTTC. It specifies CASSPYGTGGWDNNYNEQFF.

This clonotype was picked up a small number of times. The chain recombines TRBV6-2 or TRBV6-3 with TRBJ2-1; TRBD2 matches at 12 bases. The CDR3 is 16 amino acids. The V segment lost 2 bases and the J segment 6 bases; nucleotides outside the gene matches: 5. Germline CDR1 MNHEY, CDR2 SVGEGT. This CDR3 is CASSYPSGRASNEQFF. Here the CDR3 DNA reads TGTGCCAGCAGTTACCCTAGCGGGAGGGCCTCCAATGAGCAGTTCTTC.

This clonotype appeared a few times. The chain employs TRBV6-5 and TRBJ1-1; possible D gene TRBD1, 5 bases. Germline CDR1 reads MNHEY; CDR2 reads SVGAGI. The CDR3 sequence is 11 residues long. The V end was cut by 4 bases, the J end by 11 bases, with 11 bases between. The CDR3 DNA reads as TGTGCCAGCAGTTCTCAGGGTTTGGCTTTCTTT. This gives the protein CASSSQGLAFF.

In this sample, this clonotype turned up a few times. This sequence joins TRBV4-2 and TRBJ2-5; no clear D gene. Trimming took 0 bases from V and 1 from J, leaving 15 bases between them. In germline, CDR1 is LGHNA, CDR2 YNFKEQ. This CDR3 comprises 17 residues. In DNA, the CDR3 is TGTGCCAGCAGCCAAGAGAGGACCCGTGGGCTCCAAGAGACCCAGTACTTC. Amino acids: CASSQERTRGLQETQYF.

In its sample, this clonotype was seen many times. The chain has TRBV7-8 and TRBJ2-1, with TRBD1 matching over 8 bases. The V gene end was trimmed by 5 bases and the J gene end by 4 bases; junction bases not matched to a gene: 10. Germline V lookup: CDR1 SGHVS, CDR2 FQNEAQ. The CDR3 extends over 16 amino acids. As DNA, the CDR3 is TGTGCCAGCAGCGTAGTGGACAGGGCGCTTTACAATGAGCAGTTCTTC. Its protein product is CASSVVDRALYNEQFF.

This chain joins TRBV20-1 and TRBJ2-1, with D perhaps TRBD2 (6 bases). Germline V gives CDR1 DFQATT, CDR2 SNEGSKA (reference sequence). V was cut by 5 bases and J by 2 bases, with 10 bases left in between. CDR3 size: 13 residues. The CDR3 is CSAASVAYNEQFF. In DNA, the CDR3 is TGCAGTGCTGCTAGCGTCGCCTACAATGAGCAGTTCTTC.

This clonotype was detected many times. The chain combines TRBV5-1 with TRBJ1-1; no firm D call. The CDR3 length is 14 residues. Trimming removed 0 bases from V and 7 bases from J, with 13 bases in between. The germline CDR1 and CDR2 sequences are SGHRS and YFSETQ. The CDR3 loop is CASSLANLGSEAFF. In nucleotides, the CDR3 is TGCGCCAGCAGCTTGGCCAATCTGGGCAGTGAAGCTTTCTTT.

This clonotype came up many times. The CDR3 loop is CASSKPGSPYNEQFF. CDR3 in DNA: TGTGCCAGTAGTAAGCCAGGGTCGCCTTACAATGAGCAGTTCTTC. The rearrangement joins TRBV19 to TRBJ2-1; weak D call: TRBD1 (5 bases). The germline gives CDR1 LNHDA, CDR2 SQIVND (reference sequence). CDR3 size: 15 residues. The ends were cut back, 4 bases at V and 4 bases at J, with 14 bases in the middle.

The chain is built from TRBV7-9 and TRBJ1-2, with 7 positions matching TRBD1. The V and J ends lost 4 bases and 6 bases, in that order; junction bases with no gene match: 8. This CDR3 comprises 14 residues. CDR1 is SEHNR, CDR2 FQNEAQ, per germline (reference sequence). The CDR3 here is CASSSQTGTNGYTF. The CDR3 DNA is TGTGCCAGCAGCTCCCAGACAGGGACCAATGGCTACACCTTC.

This clonotype was observed many times. The chain carries TRBV7-8 and TRBJ1-5; possibly TRBD1 for D (6 bases). V was shortened by 0 bases and J by 6 bases, with 12 bases between the two germline ends. There are 15 residues in the CDR3. The V gene's germline CDR1 is SGHVS and CDR2 FQNEAQ. The CDR3: CASSLAGTQGQPQHF. CDR3 DNA sequence: TGTGCCAGCAGCTTAGCGGGGACACAGGGTCAGCCCCAGCATTTT.

This clonotype was recorded a few times. The chain employs TRBV4-1 and TRBJ1-1; TRBD1 matches 7 bases. CDR1 MGHRA and CDR2 YSYEKL come from the germline V gene. This CDR3 has 18 residues. J lost 0 bases, V lost 1 base, and 11 bases had no gene match. CDR3: CASSQVWGRGTMNTEAFF. As DNA, the CDR3 is TGCGCCAGCAGCCAAGTTTGGGGCAGGGGGACCATGAACACTGAAGCTTTCTTT.

This clonotype showed up just a few times. J is TRBJ2-1 and V is TRBV28, with TRBD1 matching 10 bases. The CDR3 covers 16 residues. V gave up 6 bases and J gave up 9 bases; unmatched junction bases: 14. Germline V lookup: CDR1 MDHEN, CDR2 SYDVKM. The CDR3, as DNA: TGTGCCAGCAGACCGCCGGGACAGGGGTTAACGGGTGAGCAGTTCTTC. Translation gives CASRPPGQGLTGEQFF.

This clonotype was detected only a few times. The J gene is TRBJ2-7, the V gene TRBV20-1; 8 positions match TRBD2. From germline, CDR1 is DFQATT and CDR2 SNEGSKA (reference sequence). J gave up 0 bases and V 0 bases, and 7 bases lay outside the gene matches. This CDR3 region has 16 residues. This CDR3 reads CSARDFASGSSYEQYF. The DNA of the CDR3 is TGCAGTGCTAGAGATTTTGCTAGCGGGTCCTCCTACGAGCAGTACTTC.

This clonotype has only a few counts. The chain links TRBV12-3 or TRBV12-4 to TRBJ1-1; D may be TRBD1 (5 bases). The CDR3 runs 12 residues. The ends were cut back, 4 bases at V and 8 bases at J, with 11 bases in the middle. The CDR3 DNA is TGTGCCAGCAGTTCCAGGGCAGGGGAAGCTTTCTTT. Its protein is CASSSRAGEAFF.

This clonotype was seen a few times. The CDR3 spells CASSYDRTANTGELFF. In DNA, the CDR3 is TGTGCCAGCAGCTACGATCGGACAGCGAACACCGGGGAGCTGTTTTTT. The genes are TRBV7-2 and TRBJ2-2, with a possible D match to TRBD1 (6 bases). The CDR3 is 16 amino acids. The germline gives CDR1 SGHTA, CDR2 FQGNSA. V was trimmed by 4 bases and J by 0 bases, leaving 12 bases between them.

The genes are TRBV10-3 and TRBJ2-7, with D maybe TRBD1 (6 bases). The ends were cut back, 4 bases at V and 4 bases at J, with 8 bases in the middle. CDR3 length: 12 amino acids. The germline CDR1 and CDR2 sequences are ENHRY and SYGVKD. CDR3 sequence reads: CAISGGGYEQYF. The CDR3 bases are TGTGCCATCAGTGGAGGGGGTTACGAGCAGTACTTC.

This clonotype occurred a few times. The chain recombines TRBV10-3 with TRBJ1-5; a weak D match, TRBD1 (6 bases). Germline lookup yields CDR1 ENHRY and CDR2 SYGVKD. The CDR3 totals 15 residues. Trimming stripped 0 bases from V and 7 bases from J, with 13 bases between. CDR3 amino acids: CAISESGQGKQPQHF. The DNA of the CDR3 is TGTGCCATCAGTGAGTCTGGGCAGGGGAAACAGCCCCAGCATTTT.

This clonotype was recorded a few times. Here the CDR3 reads CATSTSSGDGARQYF. The CDR3 DNA reads as TGTGCCACCAGCACGTCTAGCGGGGACGGGGCACGTCAGTACTTC. This chain connects TRBV15 to TRBJ2-5; 9 nucleotides agree with TRBD2. Unmatched junction bases numbered 14, after V lost 4 bases and J lost 11 bases. CDR1 and CDR2 (germline): LNHNV, YYDKDF (reference sequence). This CDR3 comprises 15 residues.

This clonotype has just a few counts. J is TRBJ2-5 and V is TRBV29-1, with 7 bases that match TRBD2. Per germline, CDR1 SQVTM and CDR2 ANQGSEA. V shed 4 bases and J 5 bases; nucleotides not matched to a gene: 13. The CDR3 runs 15 residues. The CDR3 region has the DNA TGCAGCGTTGGAGCGGGGATTGATCCGGGGGAGACCCAGTACTTC. As protein: CSVGAGIDPGETQYF.

J is TRBJ2-5 and V is TRBV6-1; D is unresolved. Germline V CDR1 and CDR2: MNHNS, SASEGT. The germline V and J ends were trimmed by 0 bases and 4 bases, with 9 bases remaining between them. The CDR3 loop spans 14 amino acids. This CDR3 reads CASSEAGTPETQYF. The CDR3 coding sequence is TGTGCCAGCAGTGAAGCGGGCACCCCAGAGACCCAGTACTTC.

This clonotype occurred a few times. The chain employs TRBV4-3 and TRBJ2-1; D perhaps matches TRBD2 (7 bases). Germline assignment: CDR1 LGHNA and CDR2 YSLEER. Trimming took 4 bases from V and 0 from J, leaving 16 bases between them. The CDR3 runs to 17 residues. CDR3 bases: TGCGCCAGCAGCCCTCACGCGGGGGCTAGCTCCTACAATGAGCAGTTCTTC. It encodes CASSPHAGASSYNEQFF.

This clonotype was observed at least ten times. This chain uses TRBV29-1 with TRBJ2-1; 9 bases fit TRBD1. The CDR3 covers 14 residues. Germline CDR1 is SQVTM and CDR2 is ANQGSEA. The J segment lost 5 bases and the V segment lost 5 bases, leaving 7 bases of the junction unmatched. The CDR3 nucleotides read TGCAGCGTTCGTGACAGGGGGTGGGACAATGAGCAGTTCTTC. Residues: CSVRDRGWDNEQFF.

V usage is TRBV5-1 and J usage is TRBJ2-7; no clear D gene. This CDR3 is built from 13 residues. From germline, CDR1 is SGHRS and CDR2 YFSETQ. Trimming took off 3 bases at V and 6 bases at J, with 13 bases between the two ends. CDR3 DNA sequence: TGCGCCAGCAGCTCCCGGTGGGATACCGAGCAGTACTTC. Translated: CASSSRWDTEQYF.

The gene calls are TRBV20-1 and TRBJ2-7; D might be TRBD2 (6 bases). Trimming removed 3 bases at V and 6 bases at J, with 12 bases between. Per the germline V gene, CDR1 is DFQATT and CDR2 is SNEGSKA (reference sequence). This CDR3 has 12 residues. This CDR3 reads CSASPRGGEQYF. The DNA of the CDR3 is TGCAGTGCTAGTCCCCGGGGAGGCGAGCAGTACTTC.

This clonotype showed up just a few times. The chain recombines TRBV5-1 with TRBJ2-3; 9 bases match TRBD2. The CDR3 is made up of 15 amino acids. Trimming at V came to 4 bases and at J to 1 base, leaving 4 bases not matched to a gene. Looked up from germline, CDR1 is SGHRS and CDR2 is YFSETQ. CDR3 protein: CASSRRTSGTDTQYF. Written as DNA, the CDR3 is TGCGCCAGCAGCCGAAGGACTAGCGGCACAGATACGCAGTATTTT.

The sample holds a few counts of this clonotype. The V and J genes are TRBV29-1 and TRBJ2-3, with D unclear. Trimming stripped 0 bases from V and 2 bases from J, with 6 bases between. The CDR3 has 13 amino acids. In germline, CDR1 is SQVTM, CDR2 ANQGSEA. CDR3 residues: CSVEDAHTDTQYF. The CDR3 bases are TGCAGCGTTGAAGATGCCCACACAGATACGCAGTATTTT.

This clonotype was observed a few times. The chain couples TRBV6-1 to TRBJ1-1; 8 positions match TRBD1. Per germline, CDR1 MNHNS and CDR2 SASEGT. Losses at the gene ends were 6 bases for V and 0 bases for J; bases not matched to a gene: 6. This CDR3 has 15 amino acids. The CDR3 DNA follows: TGTGCCAGCAGCGACAGGGGACGGTTGAACACTGAAGCTTTCTTT. It codes for CASSDRGRLNTEAFF.

This chain links TRBV28 with TRBJ1-2; D uncertain. V lost 6 bases, J lost 2 bases, and 10 bases lay in between. The CDR3 totals 13 residues. Per germline, CDR1 MDHEN and CDR2 SYDVKM. CDR3 DNA sequence: TGTGCCAGCAGGGAGCCGGGAAACTATGGCTACACCTTC. Its translation is CASREPGNYGYTF.

The CDR3 region has the DNA TGCAGTGCCAAGCTAGCGGGGGGGGCAGATACGCAGTATTTT. It yields the protein CSAKLAGGADTQYF. J is TRBJ2-3 and V is TRBV20-1; 12 bases match TRBD2. Germline V gene sequence: CDR1 DFQATT, CDR2 SNEGSKA (reference sequence). V was pared by 6 bases and J by 4 bases, with 5 bases of the junction left unmatched. This CDR3 has 14 residues.

The rearrangement links TRBV4-1 to TRBJ1-5; D gene uncertain. The V gene's germline CDR1 is MGHRA and CDR2 YSYEKL. The CDR3 consists of 13 residues. The V gene lost 5 bases and the J gene lost 5 bases, with 10 bases spanning the gap. The DNA of the CDR3 is TGCGCCAGCAGCAACGGACTTGATCAGCCCCAGCATTTT. Translation: CASSNGLDQPQHF.